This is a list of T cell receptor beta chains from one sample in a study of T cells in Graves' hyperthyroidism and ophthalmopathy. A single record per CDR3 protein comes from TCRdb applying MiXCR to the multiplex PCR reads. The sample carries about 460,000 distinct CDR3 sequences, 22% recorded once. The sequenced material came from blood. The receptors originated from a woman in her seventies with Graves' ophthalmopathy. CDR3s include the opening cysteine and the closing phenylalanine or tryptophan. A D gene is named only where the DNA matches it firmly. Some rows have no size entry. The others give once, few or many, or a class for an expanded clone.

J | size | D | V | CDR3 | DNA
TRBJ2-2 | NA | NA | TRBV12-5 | CASGLEGITGGELFF | TGTGCTAGTGGTTTAGAGGGTATTACCGGCGGGGAGCTGTTTTTT
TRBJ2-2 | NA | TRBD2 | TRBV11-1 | CASSLLAGGAGELFF | TGTGCCAGCAGCTTACTAGCGGGAGGCGCCGGGGAGCTGTTTTTT
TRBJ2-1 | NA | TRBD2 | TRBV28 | CASSLVGRNNEQFF | TGTGCCAGCAGTTTAGTCGGGAGGAACAATGAGCAGTTCTTC
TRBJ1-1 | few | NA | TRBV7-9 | CASSRNQGTEAFF | TGTGCCAGCAGCCGAAATCAGGGCACTGAAGCTTTCTTT
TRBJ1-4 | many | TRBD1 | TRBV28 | CAVPPDREEKLFF | TGTGCCGTACCACCGGACAGGGAAGAAAAACTGTTTTTT
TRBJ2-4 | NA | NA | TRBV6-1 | CASSELGGGAKNIQYF | TGTGCCAGCAGTGAATTAGGGGGGGGAGCCAAAAACATTCAGTACTTC
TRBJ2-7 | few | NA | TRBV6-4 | CASSKQTGYEQYF | TGTGCCAGCAGTAAACAGACGGGGTACGAGCAGTACTTC
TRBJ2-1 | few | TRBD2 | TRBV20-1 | CSAGGLADYNEQFF | TGCAGTGCTGGGGGACTAGCGGACTACAATGAGCAGTTCTTC
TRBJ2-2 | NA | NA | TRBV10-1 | CASSDPTKTGELFF | TGCGCCAGCAGTGACCCTACGAAGACCGGGGAGCTGTTTTTT
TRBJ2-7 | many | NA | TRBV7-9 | CASSRQGGYEQYF | TGTGCCAGCAGCCGCCAGGGGGGCTACGAGCAGTACTTC
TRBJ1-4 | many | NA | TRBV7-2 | CASSSLNRPGHEKLFF | TGTGCCAGCAGCTCTTTAAACAGGCCGGGGCATGAAAAACTGTTTTTT
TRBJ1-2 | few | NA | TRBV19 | CASTIAGLLPGYTF | TGTGCCAGTACCATAGCTGGGTTACTTCCAGGCTACACCTTC
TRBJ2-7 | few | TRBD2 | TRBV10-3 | CAISNRGGKSSYEQYF | TGTGCCATCTCCAACCGGGGGGGGAAGAGCTCCTACGAGCAGTACTTC
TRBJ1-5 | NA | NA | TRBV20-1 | CSAVRSGNQPQHF | TGCAGTGCTGTACGATCGGGCAATCAGCCCCAGCATTTT
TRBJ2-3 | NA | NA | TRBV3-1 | CGSSQIWATDTQYF | TGTGGCAGCAGCCAAATTTGGGCGACAGATACGCAGTATTTT
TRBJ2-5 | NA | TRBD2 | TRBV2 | CASSVYGAGGGQETQYF | TGTGCCAGCAGTGTATATGGGGCGGGAGGGGGCCAAGAGACCCAGTACTTC
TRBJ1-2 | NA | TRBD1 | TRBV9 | CASSVGGQGEDYGYTF | TGTGCCAGCAGCGTAGGAGGACAGGGAGAGGACTATGGCTACACCTTC
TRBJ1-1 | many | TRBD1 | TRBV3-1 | CASSQEGQGTEAFF | TGTGCCAGCAGCCAAGAAGGACAGGGGACTGAAGCTTTCTTT
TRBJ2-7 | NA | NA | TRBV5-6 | CASSLYRGEGGSYEQYF | TGTGCCAGCAGCTTGTATCGCGGGGAAGGAGGATCCTACGAGCAGTACTTC
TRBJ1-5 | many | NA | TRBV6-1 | CASTELRQPQHF | TGTGCCAGCACCGAATTAAGGCAGCCCCAGCATTTT
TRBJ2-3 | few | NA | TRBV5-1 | CASSFISSSTDTQYF | TGCGCCAGCAGCTTTATTAGCAGTAGCACAGATACGCAGTATTTT
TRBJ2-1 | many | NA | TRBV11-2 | CASSNRVFDNEQFF | TGTGCCAGCAGTAACAGGGTTTTCGACAATGAGCAGTTCTTC
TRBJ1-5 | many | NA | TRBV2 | CASSEGGPQHF | TGTGCCAGCAGTGAAGGGGGGCCCCAGCATTTT
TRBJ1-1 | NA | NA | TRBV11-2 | CASRPGAPYRLDTEAFF | TGTGCCAGCAGACCCGGGGCGCCCTATAGGTTGGACACTGAAGCTTTCTTT
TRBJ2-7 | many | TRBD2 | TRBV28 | CASVASGSLYEQYF | TGTGCCAGCGTGGCTAGCGGGAGTCTCTACGAGCAGTACTTC
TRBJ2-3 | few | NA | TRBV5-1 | CASSLTSTTDTRYF | TGCGCCAGCAGCTTGACTAGCACCACAGATACGCGGTATTTT
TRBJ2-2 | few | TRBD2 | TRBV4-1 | CASSQGLAGTGELFF | TGCGCCAGCAGCCAGGGACTAGCGGGGACCGGGGAGCTGTTTTTT
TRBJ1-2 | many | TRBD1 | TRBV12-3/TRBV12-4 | CASSTTGGRYGYTF | TGTGCCAGCAGCACGACAGGGGGTCGCTATGGCTACACCTTC
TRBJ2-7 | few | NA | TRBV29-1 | CSSLGSSYEQYF | TGCAGCTCCCTGGGGAGCTCCTACGAGCAGTACTTC
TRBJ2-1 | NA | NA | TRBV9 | CASTPEILGNEQFF | TGTGCCAGCACCCCCGAGATTTTAGGCAATGAGCAGTTCTTC
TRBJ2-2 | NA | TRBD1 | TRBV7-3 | CASSLRDRRNTGELFF | TGTGCCAGCAGCTTAAGGGACAGGCGAAACACCGGGGAGCTGTTTTTT
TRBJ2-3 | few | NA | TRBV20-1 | CSARQSSDTQYF | TGCAGTGCTAGACAGAGCTCAGATACGCAGTATTTT
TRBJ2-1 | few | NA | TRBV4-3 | CASSQGSSEQFF | TGCGCCAGCAGCCAAGGGTCAAGTGAGCAGTTCTTC
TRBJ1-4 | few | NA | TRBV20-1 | CSAGYLEKLFF | TGCAGTGCTGGATATTTAGAAAAACTGTTTTTT
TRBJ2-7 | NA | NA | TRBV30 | CAWSLQGYEQYF | TGTGCCTGGAGTTTACAGGGCTACGAGCAGTACTTC
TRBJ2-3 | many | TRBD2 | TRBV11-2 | CASSQTLAGGPDTQYF | TGTGCCAGCAGCCAAACACTAGCGGGAGGGCCAGATACGCAGTATTTT
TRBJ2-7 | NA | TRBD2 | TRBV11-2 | CASSLTVAGLYEQYF | TGTGCCAGCAGCTTAACCGTAGCGGGACTCTACGAGCAGTACTTC
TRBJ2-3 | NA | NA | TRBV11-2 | CASSFQGLTDTQYF | TGTGCCAGCAGCTTTCAGGGGCTCACAGATACGCAGTATTTT
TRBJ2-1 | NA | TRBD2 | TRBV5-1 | CASSSDPGLAGGEQFF | TGCGCCAGCAGCTCGGACCCTGGACTAGCGGGGGGAGAGCAGTTCTTC
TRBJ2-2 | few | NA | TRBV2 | CASSPWTANTGELFF | TGTGCCAGCAGTCCCTGGACTGCGAACACCGGGGAGCTGTTTTTT
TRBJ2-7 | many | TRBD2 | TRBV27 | CASSLSPTSGPYEQYF | TGTGCCAGCAGTTTATCTCCGACTAGCGGGCCCTACGAGCAGTACTTC
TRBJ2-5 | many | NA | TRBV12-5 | CASGLVGELPQETQYF | TGTGCTAGTGGTTTGGTAGGGGAGCTACCCCAAGAGACCCAGTACTTC
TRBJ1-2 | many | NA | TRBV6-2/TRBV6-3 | CASSSPGNYGYTF | TGTGCCAGCAGTTCGCCCGGGAACTATGGCTACACCTTC
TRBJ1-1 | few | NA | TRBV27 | CASSLAGVRTEAFF | TGTGCCAGCAGTTTAGCTGGGGTTCGGACTGAAGCTTTCTTT
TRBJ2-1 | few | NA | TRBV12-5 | CASAKADFSEQFF | TGTGCTAGTGCCAAGGCAGACTTTAGTGAGCAGTTCTTC
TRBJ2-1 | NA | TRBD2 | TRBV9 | CASSLQASGWEQFF | TGTGCCAGCAGCCTCCAGGCTAGCGGCTGGGAGCAGTTCTTC
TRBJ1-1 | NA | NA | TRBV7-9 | CASRPRTMNTEAFF | TGTGCCAGCAGACCTAGGACAATGAACACTGAAGCTTTCTTT
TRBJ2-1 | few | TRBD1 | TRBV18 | CASSLRDRVLNEQFF | TGTGCCAGCTCACTCCGGGACAGGGTTTTAAATGAGCAGTTCTTC
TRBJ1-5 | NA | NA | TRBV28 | CASSLPTGFNQPQHF | TGTGCCAGCAGTTTACCTACAGGGTTTAATCAGCCCCAGCATTTT
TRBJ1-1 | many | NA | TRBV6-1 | CASSTRSGRMNTEAFF | TGTGCCAGCAGTACCCGCAGCGGACGAATGAACACTGAAGCTTTCTTT
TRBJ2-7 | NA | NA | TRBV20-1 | CSAPGRAPYEQYF | TGCAGTGCCCCGGGGCGGGCCCCCTACGAGCAGTACTTC
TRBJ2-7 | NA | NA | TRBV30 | CAWRGKGYEQYF | TGTGCCTGGAGAGGTAAGGGATACGAGCAGTACTTC
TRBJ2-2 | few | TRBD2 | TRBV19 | CASSIAAGLNPGELFF | TGTGCCAGTAGTATAGCTGCGGGACTAAACCCCGGGGAGCTGTTTTTT
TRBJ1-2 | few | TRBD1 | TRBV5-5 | CASVDRGYGYTF | TGTGCCTCCGTCGACAGGGGCTATGGCTACACCTTC
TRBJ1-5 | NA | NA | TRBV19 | CASTERQASNQPQHF | TGTGCCAGTACCGAAAGGCAGGCTAGCAATCAGCCCCAGCATTTT